One sample yielded the 13 T cell receptor beta chains listed below, sequenced in a study of early T cells in non-severe SARS-CoV-2 infection. MiXCR, applied by TCRdb to the 5' RACE reads, yields one record per CDR3 protein. This table holds some 45,000 distinct CDR3 sequences, roughly 4.2% found once. The sequencing input was whole blood. The source is an adult who was a healthcare worker with PCR-confirmed SARS-CoV-2 infection or an uninfected control (not recorded which).

This clonotype occurred many times. The chain uses TRBV3-1 and TRBJ2-7, with D unclear. Germline assignment: CDR1 LGHDT and CDR2 YNNKEL (reference sequence). The V and J ends lost 1 base and 5 bases respectively, with 3 bases between them. The CDR3 has 11 amino acids. The CDR3: CASSQGNEQYF. Here the CDR3 DNA reads TGTGCCAGCAGCCAAGGGAACGAGCAGTACTTC.

In its sample, this clonotype was seen many times. V is TRBV5-5 and J is TRBJ2-7, with 10 bases that match TRBD1. The V segment lost 1 base and the J segment 6 bases; nucleotides outside the gene matches: 10. The CDR3 is 16 residues long. Germline CDR1 is SGHKS and CDR2 is YYEKEE (reference sequence). The CDR3 loop is CASSLLPGQGSREQYF. The CDR3 nucleotides read TGTGCCAGCAGCTTGCTCCCGGGACAGGGGTCGCGCGAGCAGTACTTC.

This clonotype appeared many times. The rearrangement joins TRBV3-1 to TRBJ2-7; a weak D match, TRBD2 (6 bases). CDR1 LGHDT and CDR2 YNNKEL come from the germline V gene (reference sequence). V lost 3 bases and J lost 6, with 15 bases in between. The CDR3 loop spans 14 amino acids. The CDR3 loop reads CASSHAGSVSEQYF. CDR3 in DNA: TGTGCCAGCAGCCATGCGGGGTCGGTGAGCGAGCAGTACTTC.

This clonotype was detected ten times or more. The chain is built from TRBV7-9 and TRBJ2-3; D may be TRBD2 (5 bases). Germline loops: CDR1 SEHNR, CDR2 FQNEAQ (reference sequence). The CDR3 length is 12 residues. The CDR3: CADRDFTDTQYF. As DNA, the CDR3 is TGTGCAGACCGGGATTTCACAGATACGCAGTATTTT.

This clonotype appeared many times. The genes are TRBV5-5 and TRBJ1-2; weak D call: TRBD1 (5 bases). Germline V gene lookup returns CDR1 SGHKS and CDR2 YYEKEE (reference sequence). The CDR3 sequence is 14 residues long. V lost 0 bases and J 9 bases, leaving 15 bases between the germline ends. The CDR3 reads CASSLASTDQSYTF. The CDR3 DNA sequence: TGTGCCAGCAGCTTGGCTTCGACAGATCAAAGCTACACCTTC.

Turning to this clonotype: This may arise from a read error, as a much more abundant clone is one base away. CDR3 loop: CVWSAGSVYGYTF. The CDR3 nucleotides read TGTGTCTGGAGCGCAGGGAGCGTCTATGGCTACACCTTC. This chain joins TRBV30 and TRBJ1-2; possibly TRBD1 for D (5 bases). Germline V gene lookup returns CDR1 GTSNPN and CDR2 SVGIG (reference sequence). This CDR3 region has 13 residues.

This clonotype appeared many times. J is TRBJ2-7 and V is TRBV11-2; no clear D gene. This CDR3 has 13 amino acids. V was cut by 2 bases and J by 3 bases, with 8 bases left in between. Germline CDR1 and CDR2: SGHAT and FQNNGV. CDR3 sequence (DNA): TGTGCCAGCAGCTTACAGTTAGACTACGAGCAGTACTTC. Translation: CASSLQLDYEQYF.

This clonotype has only a few counts. The gene calls are TRBV5-1 and TRBJ2-3; the D gene is possibly TRBD2 (5 bases). Germline V gene sequence: CDR1 SGHRS, CDR2 YFSETQ. V shed 4 bases and J shed 11 bases, with 17 bases lying between them. CDR3 length: 13 residues. The CDR3 here is CASSPATTQEQYF. The CDR3 nucleotides read TGCGCCAGCAGCCCCGCGACTACCCAGGAGCAGTATTTT.

This chain connects TRBV6-5 to TRBJ2-1, with a weak D call TRBD1 (6 bases). Germline assignment: CDR1 MNHEY and CDR2 SVGAGI. The CDR3 sequence is 13 residues long. V lost 2 bases and J lost 6, with 8 bases in between. This chain's CDR3 is CASSYMGANEQFF. The CDR3 nucleotides are TGTGCCAGCAGTTACATGGGGGCCAATGAGCAGTTCTTC.

This clonotype was counted ten times or more. The chain employs TRBV20-1 and TRBJ2-7; the D is unclear. CDR3 size: 11 residues. Trimming left V 1 base short and J 4 bases short, with 5 bases between. Germline CDR1 DFQATT, CDR2 SNEGSKA (reference sequence). In nucleotides, the CDR3 is TGCAGTGCTAGAGCCGAGTACGAGCAGTACTTC. Its translation is CSARAEYEQYF.

In its sample, this clonotype was seen many times. The chain joins TRBV29-1 to TRBJ2-7; 8 bases map to TRBD1. V lost 4 bases, J lost 5 bases, and 4 bases stayed unmatched. This CDR3 has 12 amino acids. The germline gives CDR1 SQVTM, CDR2 ANQGSEA. In DNA form, the CDR3 reads TGCAGCGTTGGCCGGACAGGGAACGAGCAGTACTTC. Translating gives CSVGRTGNEQYF.

The sample holds many counts of this clonotype. The chain uses TRBV12-3 or TRBV12-4 and TRBJ1-3; the match to TRBD1 covers 7 bases. The J segment lost 0 bases and the V segment lost 5 bases, leaving 4 bases of the junction unmatched. This CDR3 is built from 15 residues. The CDR3 region is CASSPRTGSGNTIYF. The CDR3 nucleotides are TGTGCCAGCAGTCCCAGGACAGGCTCTGGAAACACCATATATTTT.

This clonotype was found a few times. At one boundary the junction diverges from the germline segment, which might be a read error. The chain has TRBV15 and TRBJ1-1; no reliable D call. Germline lookup yields CDR1 LNHNV and CDR2 YYDKDF (reference sequence). CDR3 length equals 12 residues. The CDR3 DNA follows: TGTGTCACCAGCAGAGTCGGAAGCGAAGCTTTCTTT. This codes for CVTSRVGSEAFF.